This passage covers 5 T cell receptor beta chains from one sample sequenced in a study of blood T cells in healthy people across ages. Primed by a sample-barcoded 5' primer and a J-beta primer mix, a second PCR proceeded for 7 to 11 cycles. Using its own MiXCR run on the 5' RACE reads, TCRdb lists one record per CDR3 protein. This table holds about 800,000 distinct CDR3 sequences, 20% to 25% found once. These data were also filed under a second study, of T cells of mothers and their children.

The sequenced material came from blood. The origin of the receptors is a boy between 10 and 17 years old in good health.

The J gene is TRBJ1-2, the V gene TRBV30; D possibly corresponds to TRBD1 (5 bases). Germline CDR1 and CDR2: GTSNPN and SVGIG (reference sequence). The CDR3 runs 14 residues. V gave up 4 bases and J gave up 8 bases, with 20 bases separating them. The CDR3 is CAWIAGTPVGGYTF. CDR3 coding DNA: TGTGCCTGGATCGCGGGGACGCCCGTCGGAGGCTACACCTTC.

This clonotype was counted only a few times. The chain combines TRBV24-1 with TRBJ2-5; the match to TRBD2 covers 8 bases. V was clipped by 6 bases and J by 2 bases; unmatched bases: 4. The CDR3 runs to 14 residues. Germline CDR1 and CDR2: KGHDR and SFDVKD. CDR3 in amino acids: CATSMAGGQETQYF. The CDR3 DNA is TGTGCCACCAGTATGGCGGGGGGTCAAGAGACCCAGTACTTC.

As to this clonotype: At one boundary the junction diverges from the germline segment, which might be a read error. This chain joins TRBV9 and TRBJ2-7; TRBD2 might be the D (5 bases). Matching the DNA end better, TRBJ2-1 makes the J call doubtful. From germline, CDR1 is SGDLS and CDR2 YYNGEE. The CDR3 is 16 amino acids. The CDR3 DNA reads TGTGCCAGCAGCGTAGCTCTCGCGGGTGACTACAATGGGCAGTTCTTC. Translated: CASSVALAGDYNGQFF.

The sample holds a few counts of this clonotype. The chain employs TRBV7-9 and TRBJ2-3; 8 positions agree with TRBD1. J was trimmed by 1 base and V by 5 bases; bases with no gene match: 8. Per germline, CDR1 SEHNR and CDR2 FQNEAQ (reference sequence). The CDR3 has 16 amino acids. Written as DNA, the CDR3 is TGTGCCAGCAGCATCGGACAGGGAATGGGCACAGATACGCAGTATTTT. This sequence encodes CASSIGQGMGTDTQYF.

This clonotype was observed a few times. The chain carries TRBV11-2 and TRBJ2-4; D not certain. V was shortened by 1 base and J by 9 bases, with 13 bases between the two germline ends. CDR3 length: 14 residues. Looked up from germline, CDR1 is SGHAT and CDR2 is FQNNGV. This CDR3 reads CASSLAVGLGIQYF. Written as DNA, the CDR3 is TGTGCCAGCAGCTTAGCTGTCGGGTTGGGCATTCAGTACTTC.